This entry concerns a single T cell receptor (beta chain). PCR used 60 Vbeta primers and 13 Jbeta primers. Sequencing was performed with immunoSEQ multiplex PCR; in TCRdb, only in-frame clones are kept and a portion is missing. The table lists some 150,000 clones, 80% to 90% of them singletons. This sample is drawn from a study of cytomegalovirus exposure and HLA in healthy donors. With 5 bases clipped from V and 5 bases from J, the junction kept 6 bases outside the gene matches. The CDR3 totals 13 residues. CDR1 is LNHDA and CDR2 is SQIVND in the germline V gene (reference sequence). The chain recombines TRBV19 with TRBJ2-7, with TRBD1 identical over 7 bases. The clonotype originates from a woman in her forties or fifties in good health and CMV-seronegative. Sequenced material: PBMCs. As DNA, the CDR3 is TGTGCCAGTAGTGCCGGGACAGTGGACGAGCAGTACTTC. It specifies CASSAGTVDEQYF.